The 13 T cell receptor beta chains listed next were all sequenced from one sample in a study of PD-L1 blockade in urothelial cancer. Method: immunoSEQ multiplex PCR; TCRdb's copy keeps in-frame clones and lacks some. The sample shows 45,000 to 50,000 clones, around 89% of them seen only once. This specimen was PBMCs, taken around atezolizumab (anti-PD-L1) treatment. These receptors were obtained from a man older than 75 with urothelial cancer.

V and J are TRBV10-3 and TRBJ1-1; TRBD1 agrees at 9 bases. CDR1 is ENHRY, CDR2 SYGVKD, per germline. This CDR3 has 18 residues. Germline trimming cut 5 bases from V and 4 bases from J; bases unmatched to any gene: 17. The CDR3 spells CAISLSSEGTGRSTEAFF. CDR3 DNA: TGTGCCATCAGTCTATCCTCCGAGGGGACAGGGAGGTCCACTGAAGCTTTCTTT.

The rearrangement uses TRBV6-6 and TRBJ1-1, with 8 bases that match TRBD1. Germline trimming cut 3 bases from V and 4 bases from J; bases unmatched to any gene: 4. Germline loops: CDR1 MNHNY, CDR2 SVGAGI (reference sequence). CDR3 size: 14 residues. CDR3 loop: CASSYTGQGTEAFF. The DNA for the CDR3 is TGTGCCAGCAGTTATACCGGACAGGGCACTGAAGCTTTCTTT.

The genes are TRBV30 and TRBJ1-1; TRBD1 matches at 7 bases. The CDR3 runs 14 residues. Losses at the gene ends were 4 bases for V and 3 bases for J; bases not matched to a gene: 8. The germline V gene encodes CDR1 GTSNPN and CDR2 SVGIG (reference sequence). DNA of the CDR3: TGTGCCTGGACCACAGGGGTCGGAGACACTGAAGCTTTCTTT. It encodes CAWTTGVGDTEAFF.

The chain employs TRBV5-1 and TRBJ1-5, with 7 bases aligning to TRBD1. V lost 0 bases to trimming and J lost 4 bases; unmatched junction nucleotides: 10. Germline assignment: CDR1 SGHRS and CDR2 YFSETQ. The CDR3 sequence is 17 residues long. The CDR3, as DNA: TGCGCCAGCAGCTTGGCTCTGGCGGGACAGACTAATCAGCCCCAGCATTTT. It specifies CASSLALAGQTNQPQHF.

The chain joins TRBV2 to TRBJ2-2, with 12 bases matching TRBD2. There are 17 residues in the CDR3. Germline values: CDR1 SNHLY, CDR2 FYNNEI. J lost 3 bases, V lost 5 bases, and 7 bases had no gene match. CDR3 residues: CASSSSPSGRDTGELFF. The CDR3 DNA reads TGTGCCAGCAGTTCTTCACCTAGCGGGAGGGACACCGGGGAGCTGTTTTTT.

The chain recombines TRBV11-3 with TRBJ2-2, with 7 bases aligning to TRBD1. V trimming: 6 bases; J trimming: 0 bases; junction bases outside the gene matches: 10. The V gene's germline CDR1 is SGHNT and CDR2 YENEEA. The CDR3 length is 17 residues. The CDR3 coding sequence is TGTGCCAGCAGTCGCGAATCCGGGACAGCGAACACCGGGGAGCTGTTTTTT. This translates into CASSRESGTANTGELFF.

The J gene is TRBJ1-1, the V gene TRBV19; D is perhaps TRBD1 (5 bases). Trimming shortened V by 4 bases and J by 1 base, and 16 bases separated the two germline ends. The CDR3 extends over 16 amino acids. Germline V CDR1 and CDR2: LNHDA, SQIVND (reference sequence). The CDR3 DNA reads TGTGCCAGTAGTACACCATATGGGGCCAGGAACACTGAAGCTTTCTTT. Amino acids: CASSTPYGARNTEAFF.

The genes are TRBV30 and TRBJ1-2; 11 bases are shared with TRBD1. Looked up from germline, CDR1 is GTSNPN and CDR2 is SVGIG (reference sequence). V was pared by 7 bases and J by 3 bases, with 10 bases of the junction left unmatched. There are 15 residues in the CDR3. For the CDR3, the DNA is TGTGCCTCTCTACCGTGGACAGGGGGCGACTATGGCTACACCTTC. Its protein is CASLPWTGGDYGYTF.

This clone has a single count. This chain connects TRBV6-1 to TRBJ2-6; 8 bases match TRBD1. V gave up 6 bases and J gave up 2 bases; unmatched junction bases: 0. Germline V gene lookup returns CDR1 MNHNS and CDR2 SASEGT. The CDR3 sequence is 14 residues long. As DNA, the CDR3 is TGTGCCAGCAGGACAGGGGCTGGGGCCAACGTCCTGACTTTC. As protein: CASRTGAGANVLTF.

The chain links TRBV28 to TRBJ2-3; 9 nucleotides align to TRBD1. CDR3 length: 14 residues. Germline trimming cut 6 bases from V and 4 bases from J; bases unmatched to any gene: 5. Germline loops: CDR1 MDHEN, CDR2 SYDVKM. The CDR3 region is CASSEDRGSDTQYF. In nucleotides, the CDR3 is TGTGCCAGCAGCGAAGACAGGGGGTCAGATACGCAGTATTTT.

The chain employs TRBV11-3 and TRBJ2-2; D is unresolved. Germline loops: CDR1 SGHNT, CDR2 YENEEA. The CDR3 covers 15 residues. V dropped 4 bases and J dropped 0 bases, with 9 bases sitting between them. The chain's CDR3 is CASSSVAANTGELFF. The CDR3 nucleotides read TGTGCCAGCAGCTCGGTAGCAGCGAACACCGGGGAGCTGTTTTTT.

This chain joins TRBV5-5 and TRBJ2-1, with 9 bases that match TRBD1. The CDR3 has 15 amino acids. Unmatched junction bases numbered 3, after V lost 4 bases and J lost 1 base. Germline V gene lookup returns CDR1 SGHKS and CDR2 YYEKEE (reference sequence). CDR3 nucleotide sequence: TGTGCCAGCAGCCTAGGACAGGGGTCCTACAATGAGCAGTTCTTC. Protein: CASSLGQGSYNEQFF.

This sequence joins TRBV18 and TRBJ2-7, with TRBD1 matching over 10 bases. The CDR3 consists of 15 residues. Per germline, CDR1 KGHSH and CDR2 LQKENI. Trimming cost V 3 bases and J 1 base; bases outside gene matches: 3. The DNA of the CDR3 is TGTGCCAGCTCACCTGACAGGGGGCCTTCCTACGAGCAGTACTTC. Its translation is CASSPDRGPSYEQYF.